The entry that follows covers one TCR beta chain sequence. Its antigen is not yet known. Within one base of it there is no much larger clone, and no base qualities were kept. Samples from volunteer blood donors who had recovered from COVID-19 were contributed by a second Seattle source. The collaborating institutions used their own protocols to collect whole blood in K2EDTA tubes. For TCRbeta analysis, collaborator samples were shipped as frozen whole blood, as isolated PBMCs, or as DNA extracted from either sample type. The data are from a study of blood T cell repertoires in COVID-19 (dated by TCRdb to the early 2020s). In terms of the full investigation: Samples from collaborators originated in the United States, Italy and Spain and spanned both the acute and convalescent phases of COVID-19. The prospective study material was composed of cDNA or gDNA derived from T cells, B-cell-depleted T cells, or PBMCs. Deeply sampled blood TCRbeta repertoires from subjects exposed to, actively infected with, or recovered from COVID-19 were included in the dataset. A freely available public database, intended as a resource for researchers studying the immune response to SARS-CoV-2, is where the repertoires were released. Samples came from the ongoing ImmuneRACE study (first 160 participants) plus 1,254 subjects from 6 global collaborators. A de-identified subject ID, COVID-19 status, age in years and sex were almost always included in the sample metadata. Where HLA class I and class II types were available, the types were taken from metadata supplied by the sample provider, not from assay-based typing.

V lost 2 bases and J lost 6 bases; the stretch between them is 11 bases long. As encoded in the germline V gene, CDR1 is SGHTA while CDR2 is FQGNSA. Counted from cysteine to phenylalanine, this CDR3 has 13 amino acids. Of all the DNA, just the CDR3 is kept, 39 bases in frame from base 1. TCRbeta CDR3 regions were amplified from genomic DNA by means of the immunoSEQ Assay, a bias-controlled multiplex PCR. The paper's data handling went like this. The number of nucleated cells in each sample was estimated from the amplification of reference gene primers within the assay. To quantify the absolute abundance of each unique TCRbeta CDR3 rearrangement, sequence reads were collapsed and filtered. For each sample, productive Simpson clonality was calculated as the square root of Simpson's diversity index across productive rearrangements. TCRdb carries this immuneACCESS record with in-frame sequences only. Its versions omit some clonotypes, under half of them owing to an unresolved V gene in the studies checked, with the rest unexplained. D and trimming were read from the DNA, whereas the V and J calls and clone size are those reported in that table. In this sample the table shows over 110,000 clones, 80% of which occur a single time. Approximately 3.6% of the sample is in the top ten clones.

What the authors observed across the whole study: The amount of clinical and demographic metadata varied by source and participant and was provided uncurated.

Sequenced input: peripheral blood. The sequence joins TRBV7-2 to TRBJ2-7, with a weak D call of TRBD1 (6 bases match). This sequence originates from a man in his 70s who had recovered from COVID-19. The bases are TGTGCCAGCAGCTTATTTTCAGGGGTCGAGCAGTACTTC. It translates as CASSLFSGVEQYF.